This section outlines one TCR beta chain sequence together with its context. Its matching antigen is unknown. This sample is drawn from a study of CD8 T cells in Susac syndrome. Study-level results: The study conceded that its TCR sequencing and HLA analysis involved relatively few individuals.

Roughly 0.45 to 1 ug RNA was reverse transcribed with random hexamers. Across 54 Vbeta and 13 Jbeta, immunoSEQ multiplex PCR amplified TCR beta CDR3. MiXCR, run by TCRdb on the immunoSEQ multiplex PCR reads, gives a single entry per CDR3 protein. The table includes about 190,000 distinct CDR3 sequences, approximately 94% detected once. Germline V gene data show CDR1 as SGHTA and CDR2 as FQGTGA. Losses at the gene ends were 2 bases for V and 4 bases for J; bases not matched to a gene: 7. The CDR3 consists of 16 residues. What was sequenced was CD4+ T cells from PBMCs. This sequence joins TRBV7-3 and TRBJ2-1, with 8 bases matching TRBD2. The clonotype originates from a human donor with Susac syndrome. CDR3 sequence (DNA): TGTGCCAGCAGCTTACAATCCGGGGGGGCGTACAATGAGCAGTTCTTC. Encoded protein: CASSLQSGGAYNEQFF.